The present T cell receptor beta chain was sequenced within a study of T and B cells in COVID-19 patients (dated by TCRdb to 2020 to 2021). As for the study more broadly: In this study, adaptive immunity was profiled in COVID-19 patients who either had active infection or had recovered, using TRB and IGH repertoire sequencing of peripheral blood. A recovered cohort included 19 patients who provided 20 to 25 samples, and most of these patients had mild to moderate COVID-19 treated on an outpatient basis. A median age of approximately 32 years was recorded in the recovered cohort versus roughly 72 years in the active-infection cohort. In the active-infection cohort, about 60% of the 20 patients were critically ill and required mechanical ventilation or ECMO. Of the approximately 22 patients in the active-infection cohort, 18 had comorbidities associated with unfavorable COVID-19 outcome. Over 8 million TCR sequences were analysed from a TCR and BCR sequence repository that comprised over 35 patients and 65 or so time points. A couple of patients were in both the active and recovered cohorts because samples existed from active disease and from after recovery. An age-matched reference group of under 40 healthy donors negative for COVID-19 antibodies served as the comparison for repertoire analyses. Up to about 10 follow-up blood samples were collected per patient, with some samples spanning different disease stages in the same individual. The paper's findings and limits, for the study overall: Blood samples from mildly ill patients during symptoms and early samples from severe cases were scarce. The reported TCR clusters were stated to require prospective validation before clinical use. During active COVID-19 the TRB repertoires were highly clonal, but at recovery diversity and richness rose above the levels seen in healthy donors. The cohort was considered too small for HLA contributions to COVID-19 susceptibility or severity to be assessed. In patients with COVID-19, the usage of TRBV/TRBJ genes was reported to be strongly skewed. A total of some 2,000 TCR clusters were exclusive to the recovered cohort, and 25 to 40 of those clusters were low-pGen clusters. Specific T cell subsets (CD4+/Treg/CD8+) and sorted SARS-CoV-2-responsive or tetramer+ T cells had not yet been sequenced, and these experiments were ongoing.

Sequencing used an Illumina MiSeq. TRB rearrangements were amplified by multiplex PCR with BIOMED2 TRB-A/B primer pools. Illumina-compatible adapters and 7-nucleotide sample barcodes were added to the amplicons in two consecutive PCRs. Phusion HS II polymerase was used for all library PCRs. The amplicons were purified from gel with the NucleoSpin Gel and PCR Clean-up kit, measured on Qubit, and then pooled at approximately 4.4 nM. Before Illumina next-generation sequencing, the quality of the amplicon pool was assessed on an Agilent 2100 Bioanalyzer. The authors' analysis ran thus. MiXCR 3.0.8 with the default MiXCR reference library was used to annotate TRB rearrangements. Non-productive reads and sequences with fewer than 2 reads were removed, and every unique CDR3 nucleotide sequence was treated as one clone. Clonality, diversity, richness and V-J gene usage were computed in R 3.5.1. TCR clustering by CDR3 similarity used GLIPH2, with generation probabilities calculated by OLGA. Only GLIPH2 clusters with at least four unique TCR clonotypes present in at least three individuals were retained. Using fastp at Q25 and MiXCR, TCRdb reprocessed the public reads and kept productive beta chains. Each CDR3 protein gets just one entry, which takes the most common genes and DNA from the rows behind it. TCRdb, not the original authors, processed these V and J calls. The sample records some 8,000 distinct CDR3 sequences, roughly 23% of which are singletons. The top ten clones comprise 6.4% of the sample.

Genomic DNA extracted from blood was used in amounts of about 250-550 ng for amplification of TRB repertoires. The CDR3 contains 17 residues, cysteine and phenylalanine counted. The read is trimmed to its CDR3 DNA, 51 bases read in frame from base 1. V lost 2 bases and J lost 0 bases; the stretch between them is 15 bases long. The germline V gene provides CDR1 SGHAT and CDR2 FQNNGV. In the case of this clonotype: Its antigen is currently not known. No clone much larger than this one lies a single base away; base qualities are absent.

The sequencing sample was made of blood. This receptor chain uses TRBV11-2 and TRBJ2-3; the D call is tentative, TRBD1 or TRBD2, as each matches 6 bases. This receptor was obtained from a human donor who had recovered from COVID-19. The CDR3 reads CASSLPLGGPSTDTQYF. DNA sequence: TGTGCCAGCAGCTTACCCCTAGGGGGGCCAAGCACAGATACGCAGTATTTT.